This T cell receptor (beta chain) was obtained from a study of T cell repertoires in cytomegalovirus infection. Study overall: It can be stated that public TCR beta signatures indicated CMV infection as well as a matching HLA type.

The study, taken as a whole, reports: CMV-specific TCR beta clonotypes restricted by HLA-C were the ones dominating the ex vivo response. Using cumulative public TCR beta family frequency, the authors identified those who carried CMV together with the relevant HLA.

TCRdb reanalysed the reads using MiXCR and keeps one entry per CDR3 protein. The sample contains around 190,000 distinct CDR3 sequences, about 15% of which appear only once. V was shortened by 1 base and J by 8 bases, with 11 bases between the two germline ends. This CDR3 is 13 amino acids long. Germline V lookup: CDR1 SGHTA, CDR2 FQGNSA. This clonotype was counted many times. Its antigen remains unidentified. The receptor comes from a human donor in good health (CMV status not recorded). Some clones in this sample may be carry-over from other donors' samples. This chain joins TRBV7-2 and TRBJ1-2; no reliable D call. Material: PBMCs. CDR3 loop: CASSLDWRRGYTF. CDR3 coding DNA: TGTGCCAGCAGCTTAGATTGGAGGAGGGGCTACACCTTC.